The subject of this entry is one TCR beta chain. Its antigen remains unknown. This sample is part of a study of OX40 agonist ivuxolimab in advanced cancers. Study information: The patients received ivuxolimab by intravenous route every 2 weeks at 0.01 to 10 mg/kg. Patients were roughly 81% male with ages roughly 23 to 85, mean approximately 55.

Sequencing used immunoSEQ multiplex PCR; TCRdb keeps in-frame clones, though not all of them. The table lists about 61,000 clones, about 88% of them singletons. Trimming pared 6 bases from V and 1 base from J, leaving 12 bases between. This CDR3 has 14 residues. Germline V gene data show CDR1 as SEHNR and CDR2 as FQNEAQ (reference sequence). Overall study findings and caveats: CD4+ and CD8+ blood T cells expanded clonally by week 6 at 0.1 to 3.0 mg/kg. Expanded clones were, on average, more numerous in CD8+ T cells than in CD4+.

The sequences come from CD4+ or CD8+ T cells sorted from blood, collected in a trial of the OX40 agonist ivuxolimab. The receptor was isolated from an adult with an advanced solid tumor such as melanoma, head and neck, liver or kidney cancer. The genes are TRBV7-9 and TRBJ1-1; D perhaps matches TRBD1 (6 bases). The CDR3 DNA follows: TGTGCCAGCAGGCTCGGGGGGGCGAACACTGAAGCTTTCTTT. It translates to CASRLGGANTEAFF.